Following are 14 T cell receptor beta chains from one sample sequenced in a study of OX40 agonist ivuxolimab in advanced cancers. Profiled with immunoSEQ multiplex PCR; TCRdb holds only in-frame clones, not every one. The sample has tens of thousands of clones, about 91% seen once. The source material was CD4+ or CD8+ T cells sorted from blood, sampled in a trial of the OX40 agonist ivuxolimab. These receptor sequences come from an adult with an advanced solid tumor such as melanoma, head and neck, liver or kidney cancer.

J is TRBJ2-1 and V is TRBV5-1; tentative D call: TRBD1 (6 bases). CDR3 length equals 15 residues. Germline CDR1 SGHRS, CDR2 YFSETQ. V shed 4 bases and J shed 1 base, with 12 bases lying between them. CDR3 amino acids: CASSTSGQSYNEQFF. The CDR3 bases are TGCGCCAGCAGCACATCGGGACAATCCTACAATGAGCAGTTCTTC.

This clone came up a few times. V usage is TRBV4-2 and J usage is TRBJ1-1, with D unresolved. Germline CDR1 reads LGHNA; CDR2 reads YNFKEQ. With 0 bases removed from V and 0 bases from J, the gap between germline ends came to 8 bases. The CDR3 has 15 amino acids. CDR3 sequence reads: CASSQEVTLNTEAFF. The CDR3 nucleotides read TGTGCCAGCAGCCAAGAGGTTACATTGAACACTGAAGCTTTCTTT.

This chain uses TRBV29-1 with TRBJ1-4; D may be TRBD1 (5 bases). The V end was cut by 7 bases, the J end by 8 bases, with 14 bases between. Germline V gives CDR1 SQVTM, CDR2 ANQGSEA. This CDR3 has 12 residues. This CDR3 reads CSAYRLEEKLFF. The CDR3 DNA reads TGCAGCGCGTACAGGTTAGAGGAAAAACTGTTTTTT.

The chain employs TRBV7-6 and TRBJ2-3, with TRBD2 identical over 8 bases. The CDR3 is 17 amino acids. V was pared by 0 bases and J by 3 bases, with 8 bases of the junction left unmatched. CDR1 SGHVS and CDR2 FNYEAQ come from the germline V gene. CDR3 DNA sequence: TGTGCCAGCAGCTTAGCGTGGACGGGGGGGTTGACAGATACGCAGTATTTT. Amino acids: CASSLAWTGGLTDTQYF.

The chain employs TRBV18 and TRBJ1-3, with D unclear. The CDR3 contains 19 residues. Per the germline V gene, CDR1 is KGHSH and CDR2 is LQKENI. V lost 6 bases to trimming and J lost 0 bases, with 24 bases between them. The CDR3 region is CASSALGGSQGFSGNTIYF. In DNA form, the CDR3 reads TGTGCCAGCTCGGCTCTCGGAGGGTCGCAAGGGTTCTCTGGAAACACCATATATTTT.

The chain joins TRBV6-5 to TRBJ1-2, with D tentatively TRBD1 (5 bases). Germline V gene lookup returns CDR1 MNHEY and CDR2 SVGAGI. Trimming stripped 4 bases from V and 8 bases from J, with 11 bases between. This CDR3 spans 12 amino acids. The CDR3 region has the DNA TGTGCCAGCAGTTTCCCCCAGGGAGGCTACACCTTC. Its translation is CASSFPQGGYTF.

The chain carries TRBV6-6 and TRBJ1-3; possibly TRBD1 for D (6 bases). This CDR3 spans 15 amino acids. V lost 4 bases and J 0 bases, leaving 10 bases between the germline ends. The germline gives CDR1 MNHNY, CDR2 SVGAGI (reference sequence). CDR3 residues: CASSSRTDSGNTIYF. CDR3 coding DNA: TGTGCCAGCAGTTCGAGGACAGACTCTGGAAACACCATATATTTT.

CDR3 residues: CASSALTGGETQYF. The CDR3 bases are TGTGCCAGCAGTGCCCTGACGGGGGGGGAGACCCAGTACTTC. The rearrangement joins TRBV27 to TRBJ2-5; TRBD2 matches 8 bases. The CDR3 runs to 14 residues. The junction had 7 bases not matched to a gene; V was cut back by 5 bases and J by 5 bases. Germline V gives CDR1 MNHEY, CDR2 SMNVEV (reference sequence).

The CDR3 protein is CASSDTGGGGYTF. The CDR3 DNA is TGTGCCAGCAGTGACACAGGGGGCGGCGGCTACACCTTC. The chain links TRBV6-6 to TRBJ1-2; 9 bases line up with TRBD1. After removal of 5 bases from V and 8 bases from J, the junction contained 6 bases not matched to a gene. The germline CDR1 and CDR2 sequences are MNHNY and SVGAGI (reference sequence). The CDR3 length is 13 residues.

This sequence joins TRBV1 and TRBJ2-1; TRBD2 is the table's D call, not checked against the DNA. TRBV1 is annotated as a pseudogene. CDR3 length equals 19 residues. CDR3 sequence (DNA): TGCACCAGCAGCCAAGAGGGGACTAGCGGGTTGAGCTCCTACAATGAGCAGTTCTTC. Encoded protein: CTSSQEGTSGLSSYNEQFF.

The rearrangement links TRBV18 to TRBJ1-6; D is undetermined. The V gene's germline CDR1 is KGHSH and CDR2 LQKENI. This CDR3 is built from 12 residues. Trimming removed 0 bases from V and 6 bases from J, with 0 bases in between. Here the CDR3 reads CASSPPNSPLHF. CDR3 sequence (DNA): TGTGCCAGCTCACCACCTAATTCACCCCTCCACTTT.

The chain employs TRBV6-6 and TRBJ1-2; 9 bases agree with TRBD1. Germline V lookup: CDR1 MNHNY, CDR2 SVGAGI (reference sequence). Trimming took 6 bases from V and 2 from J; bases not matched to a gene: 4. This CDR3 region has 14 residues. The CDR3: CASRATGGNYGYTF. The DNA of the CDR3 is TGTGCCAGCAGGGCCACAGGGGGCAACTATGGCTACACCTTC.

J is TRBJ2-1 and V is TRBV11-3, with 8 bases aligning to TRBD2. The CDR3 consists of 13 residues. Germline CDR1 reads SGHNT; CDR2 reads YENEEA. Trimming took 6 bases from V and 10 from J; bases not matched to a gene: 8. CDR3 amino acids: CASSLREGVEQFF. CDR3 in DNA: TGTGCCAGCAGTCTCCGGGAGGGGGTAGAGCAGTTCTTC. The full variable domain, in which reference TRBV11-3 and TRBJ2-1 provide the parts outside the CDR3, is EAGVVQSPRYKIIEKKQPVAFWCNPISGHNTLYWYLQNLGQGPELLIRYENEEAVDDSQLPKDRFSAERLKGVDSTLKIQPAELGDSAVYLCASSLREGVEQFFGPGTRLTVL.

The DNA of the CDR3 is TGTGCCAGCAGCCTTAATGAAAAACTGTTTTTT. Translating gives CASSLNEKLFF. The chain combines TRBV7-6 with TRBJ1-4, with D hard to call. The germline V and J ends were trimmed by 5 bases and 4 bases, with 2 bases remaining between them. Germline CDR1 reads SGHVS; CDR2 reads FNYEAQ. The CDR3 extends over 11 amino acids.